This T cell receptor beta chain was retrieved from a study of blood T cell repertoires in COVID-19. Study overall: Both acute and convalescent COVID-19 samples were obtained from the United States, Italy and Spain. T cells, B-cell-depleted T cells, or PBMCs supplied cDNA or gDNA.

Original processing methods: Researchers report that nucleated cell counts were estimated from reference gene primer amplification. Assay: immunoSEQ multiplex PCR; the TCRdb copy retains only in-frame clones and omits some. The V and J calls and clone size were taken over from that table, and D and trimming were inferred from the DNA. In the table there are over 250,000 clones, about nine tenths of which are singletons. Per germline, CDR1 SNHLY and CDR2 FYNNEI. J was trimmed by 3 bases and V by 6 bases; bases with no gene match: 8. The CDR3 is 15 amino acids. Recruited during active infection, patients (from Seattle) were subsequently followed longitudinally.

The chain is built from TRBV2 and TRBJ1-5, with 7 positions matching TRBD1. This receptor was taken from a young adult with COVID-19, enrolled during active disease. The sample taken for sequencing was peripheral blood. The CDR3 DNA follows: TGTGCCAGCAGACTAACAGGGGCCGACAATCAGCCCCAGCATTTT. The encoded protein is CASRLTGADNQPQHF.